The clone carrying this TCR beta chain was seen ten or more times. Its antigen remains unknown. Time point: sample taken at primary tumor resection. These data come from a study of spatial heterogeneity in lung cancer. Regarding the study as a whole: In tumors, expanded intratumoral alpha and beta TCR counts tracked mutation counts.

In TCRdb, the 5' RACE reads were re-called with MiXCR into one record per CDR3 protein. The sample carries some 8,200 distinct CDR3 sequences, 7% recorded once. The sequencing used lung tumor tissue, collected at surgery. The sequence came from a male donor with early-stage non-small cell lung cancer.

For the CDR3, the DNA is TGTGCCAGCAGCCCCCAGGTGAGACTCACAGATACGCAGTATTTT. Residues: CASSPQVRLTDTQYF. The chain combines TRBV5-5 with TRBJ2-3; unclear D gene. The CDR3 covers 15 residues. The V and J ends lost 4 bases and 2 bases respectively, with 14 bases between them. The V gene's germline CDR1 is SGHKS and CDR2 YYEKEE (reference sequence).